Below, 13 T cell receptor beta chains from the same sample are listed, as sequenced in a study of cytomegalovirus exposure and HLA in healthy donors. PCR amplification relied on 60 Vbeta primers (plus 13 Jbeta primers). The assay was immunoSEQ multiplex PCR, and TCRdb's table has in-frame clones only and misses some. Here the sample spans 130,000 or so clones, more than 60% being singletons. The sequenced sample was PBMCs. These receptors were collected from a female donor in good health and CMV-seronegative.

CDR3 nucleotides: TGTGCCCAGGTAGCGGGAGGCGCAGATACGCAGTATTTT. Residues: CAQVAGGADTQYF. This sequence joins TRBV30 and TRBJ2-3; 10 nucleotides line up with TRBD2. V shed 8 bases and J 4 bases; nucleotides not matched to a gene: 6. Germline-derived CDR1 and CDR2 are GTSNPN and SVGIG (reference sequence). The CDR3 totals 13 residues.

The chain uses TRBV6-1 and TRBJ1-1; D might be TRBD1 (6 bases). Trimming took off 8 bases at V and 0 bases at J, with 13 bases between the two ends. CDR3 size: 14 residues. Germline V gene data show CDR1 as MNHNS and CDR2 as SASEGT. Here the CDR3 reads CASSFRGMNTEAFF. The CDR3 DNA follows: TGTGCCAGCTCATTCAGGGGCATGAACACTGAAGCTTTCTTT.

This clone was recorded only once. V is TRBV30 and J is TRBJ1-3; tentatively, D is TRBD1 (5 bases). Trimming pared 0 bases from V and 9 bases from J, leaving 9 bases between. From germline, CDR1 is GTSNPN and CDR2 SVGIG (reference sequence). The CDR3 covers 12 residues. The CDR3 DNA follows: TGTGCCTGGAGTGTACTCGGGGGCACCATATATTTT. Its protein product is CAWSVLGGTIYF.

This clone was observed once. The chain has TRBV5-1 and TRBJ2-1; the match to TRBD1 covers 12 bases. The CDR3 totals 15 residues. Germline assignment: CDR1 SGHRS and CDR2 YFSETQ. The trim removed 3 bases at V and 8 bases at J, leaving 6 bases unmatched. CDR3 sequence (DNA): TGCGCCAGCAGCTGGGGGGGGACAGGGGGCTATGAGCAGTTCTTC. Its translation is CASSWGGTGGYEQFF.

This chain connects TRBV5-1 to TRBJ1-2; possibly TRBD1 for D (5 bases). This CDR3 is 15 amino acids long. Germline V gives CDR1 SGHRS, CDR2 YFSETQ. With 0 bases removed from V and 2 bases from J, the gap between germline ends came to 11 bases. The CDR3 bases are TGCGCCAGCAGCTTGGGCCAGGGAAGGAACTATGGCTACACCTTC. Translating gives CASSLGQGRNYGYTF.

DNA for the CDR3: TGTGCCAGCAGCTTAGTCACAGGATCGAACACCGGGGAGCTGTTTTTT. This gives the protein CASSLVTGSNTGELFF. The rearrangement links TRBV7-9 to TRBJ2-2; possibly TRBD1 for D (5 bases). Looked up from germline, CDR1 is SEHNR and CDR2 is FQNEAQ (reference sequence). V was cut by 1 base and J by 0 bases, with 9 bases left in between. This CDR3 contains 16 residues.

CDR3: CASSSYLTPTGRSYEQYF. The CDR3 bases are TGTGCCAGCAGCTCGTATCTAACACCGACAGGGCGCTCCTACGAGCAGTACTTC. The chain recombines TRBV7-9 with TRBJ2-5; 7 bases are shared with TRBD1. Near its end, the DNA agrees better with TRBJ2-7, so the J call may be wrong. CDR3 length: 18 amino acids. Germline CDR1 is SEHNR and CDR2 is FQNEAQ (reference sequence).

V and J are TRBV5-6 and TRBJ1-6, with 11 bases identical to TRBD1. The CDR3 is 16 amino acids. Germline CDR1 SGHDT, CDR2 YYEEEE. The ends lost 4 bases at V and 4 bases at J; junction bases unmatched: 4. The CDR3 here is CASSPGQGAYNSPLHF. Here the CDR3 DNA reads TGTGCCAGCAGCCCCGGACAGGGGGCATATAATTCACCCCTCCACTTT.

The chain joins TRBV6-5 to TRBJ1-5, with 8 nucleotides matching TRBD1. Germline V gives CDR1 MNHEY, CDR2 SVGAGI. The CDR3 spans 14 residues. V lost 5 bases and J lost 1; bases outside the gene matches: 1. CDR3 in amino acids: CASSRTGSNQPQHF. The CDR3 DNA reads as TGTGCCAGCAGTCGGACAGGGAGCAATCAGCCCCAGCATTTT.

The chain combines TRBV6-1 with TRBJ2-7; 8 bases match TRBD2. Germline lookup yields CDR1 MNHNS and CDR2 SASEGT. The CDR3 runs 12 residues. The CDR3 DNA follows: TGTGCGATGACTAGCGCTAACTACGAGCAGTACTTC. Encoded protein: CAMTSANYEQYF.

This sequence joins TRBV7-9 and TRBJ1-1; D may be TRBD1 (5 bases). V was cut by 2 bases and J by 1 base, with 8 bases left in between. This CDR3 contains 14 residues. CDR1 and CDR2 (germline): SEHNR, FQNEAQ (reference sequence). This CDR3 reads CASSLQDTNTEAFF. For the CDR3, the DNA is TGTGCCAGCAGCTTACAGGACACGAACACTGAAGCTTTCTTT.

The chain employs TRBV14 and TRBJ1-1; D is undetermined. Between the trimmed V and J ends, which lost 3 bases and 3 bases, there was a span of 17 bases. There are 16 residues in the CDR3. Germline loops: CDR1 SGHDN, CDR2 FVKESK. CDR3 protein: CASSHRGGNWHTEAFF. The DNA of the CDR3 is TGTGCCAGCAGCCACAGAGGAGGGAACTGGCACACTGAAGCTTTCTTT.

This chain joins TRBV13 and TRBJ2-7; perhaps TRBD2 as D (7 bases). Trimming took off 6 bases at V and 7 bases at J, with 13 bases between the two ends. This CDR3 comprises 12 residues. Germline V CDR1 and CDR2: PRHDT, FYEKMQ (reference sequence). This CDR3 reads CASSHGGREQYF. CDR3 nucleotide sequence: TGTGCCAGCAGTCACGGGGGGCGAGAGCAGTACTTC.